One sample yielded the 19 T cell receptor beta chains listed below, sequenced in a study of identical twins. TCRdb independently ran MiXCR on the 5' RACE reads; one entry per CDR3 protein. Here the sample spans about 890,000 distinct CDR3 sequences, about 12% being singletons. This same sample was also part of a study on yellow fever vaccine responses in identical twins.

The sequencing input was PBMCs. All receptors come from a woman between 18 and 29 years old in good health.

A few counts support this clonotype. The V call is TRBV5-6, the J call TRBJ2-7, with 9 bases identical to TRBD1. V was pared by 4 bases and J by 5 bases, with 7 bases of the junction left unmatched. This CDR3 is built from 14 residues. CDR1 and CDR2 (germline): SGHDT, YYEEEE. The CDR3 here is CASSIRDRANEQYF. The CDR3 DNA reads TGTGCCAGCAGCATCCGGGACAGGGCAAACGAGCAGTACTTC.

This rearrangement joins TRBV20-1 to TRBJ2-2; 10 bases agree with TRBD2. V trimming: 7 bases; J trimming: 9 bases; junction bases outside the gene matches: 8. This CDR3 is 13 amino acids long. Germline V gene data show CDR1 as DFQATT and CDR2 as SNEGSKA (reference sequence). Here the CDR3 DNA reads TGCAGTGTGGGCCAGCGGGGGGGACGGGAGCTGTTTTTT. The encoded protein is CSVGQRGGRELFF.

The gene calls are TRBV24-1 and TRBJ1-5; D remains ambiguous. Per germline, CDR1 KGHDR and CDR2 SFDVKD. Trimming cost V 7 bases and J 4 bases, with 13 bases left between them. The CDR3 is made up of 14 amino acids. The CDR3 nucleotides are TGTGCCACCAGCCCGTCGGGCCTAAATCAGCCCCAGCATTTT. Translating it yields CATSPSGLNQPQHF.

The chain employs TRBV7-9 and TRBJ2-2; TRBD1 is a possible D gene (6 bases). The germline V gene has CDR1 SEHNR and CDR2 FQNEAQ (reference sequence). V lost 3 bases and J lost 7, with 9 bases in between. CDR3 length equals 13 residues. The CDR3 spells CASSLGAGGELFF. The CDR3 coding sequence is TGTGCCAGCAGCTTGGGGGCTGGCGGGGAGCTGTTTTTT.

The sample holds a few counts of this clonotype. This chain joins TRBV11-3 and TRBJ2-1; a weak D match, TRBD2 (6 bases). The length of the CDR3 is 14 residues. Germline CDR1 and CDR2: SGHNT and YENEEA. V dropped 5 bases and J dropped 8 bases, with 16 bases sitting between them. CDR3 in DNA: TGTGCCAGCAGCATATCAAAACCGGGGGATGAGCAGTTCTTC. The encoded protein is CASSISKPGDEQFF.

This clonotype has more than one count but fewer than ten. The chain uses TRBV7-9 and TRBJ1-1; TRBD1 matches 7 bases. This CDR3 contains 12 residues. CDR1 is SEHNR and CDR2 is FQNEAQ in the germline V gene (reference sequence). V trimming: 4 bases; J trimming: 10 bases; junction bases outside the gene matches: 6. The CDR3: CASSSTGVVAFF. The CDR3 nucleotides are TGTGCCAGCAGCTCCACAGGGGTGGTAGCTTTCTTT.

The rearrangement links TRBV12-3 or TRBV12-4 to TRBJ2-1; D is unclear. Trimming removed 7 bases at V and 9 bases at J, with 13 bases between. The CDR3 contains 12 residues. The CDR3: CASTKGYGEQFF. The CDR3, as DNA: TGTGCCAGCACGAAAGGTTACGGTGAGCAGTTCTTC.

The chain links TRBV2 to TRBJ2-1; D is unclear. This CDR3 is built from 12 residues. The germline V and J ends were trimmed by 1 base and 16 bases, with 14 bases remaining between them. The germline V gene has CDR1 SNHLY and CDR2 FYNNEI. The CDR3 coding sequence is TGTGCCAGCAGTGAAGAGAGACGGGCTTTTTTCTTC. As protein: CASSEERRAFFF.

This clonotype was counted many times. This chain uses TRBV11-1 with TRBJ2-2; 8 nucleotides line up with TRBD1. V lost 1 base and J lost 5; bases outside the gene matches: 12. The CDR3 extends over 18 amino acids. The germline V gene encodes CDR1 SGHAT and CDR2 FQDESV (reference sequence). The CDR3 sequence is CASSLGLGQGYSTGELFF. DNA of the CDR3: TGTGCCAGCAGCTTAGGGCTCGGACAGGGTTATTCGACCGGGGAGCTGTTTTTT.

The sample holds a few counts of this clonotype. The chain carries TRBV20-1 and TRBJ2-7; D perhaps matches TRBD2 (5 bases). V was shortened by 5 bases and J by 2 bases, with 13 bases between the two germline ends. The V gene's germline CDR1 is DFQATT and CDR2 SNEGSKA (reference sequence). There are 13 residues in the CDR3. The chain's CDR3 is CSARPGLAYEQYF. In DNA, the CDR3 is TGCAGTGCTCGCCCCGGACTGGCCTACGAGCAGTACTTC.

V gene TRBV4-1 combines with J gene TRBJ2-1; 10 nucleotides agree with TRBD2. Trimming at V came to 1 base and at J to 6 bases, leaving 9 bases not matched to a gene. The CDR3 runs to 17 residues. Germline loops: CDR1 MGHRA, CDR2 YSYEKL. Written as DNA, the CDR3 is TGCGCCAGCAGCCAAGCCCCCTCTAGCGGGAGTGTCAATGAGCAGTTCTTC. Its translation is CASSQAPSSGSVNEQFF.

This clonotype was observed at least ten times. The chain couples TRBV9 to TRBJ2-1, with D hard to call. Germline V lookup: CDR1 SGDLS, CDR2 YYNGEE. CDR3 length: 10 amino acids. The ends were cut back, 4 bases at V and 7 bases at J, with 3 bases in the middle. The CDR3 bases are TGTGCCAGCAGCCCAAATGAGCAGTTCTTC. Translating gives CASSPNEQFF.

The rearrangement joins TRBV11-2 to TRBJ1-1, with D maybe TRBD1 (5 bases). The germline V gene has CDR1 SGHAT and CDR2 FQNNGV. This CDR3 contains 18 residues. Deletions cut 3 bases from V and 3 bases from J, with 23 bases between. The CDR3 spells CASSFPRVVDLEDTEAFF. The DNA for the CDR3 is TGTGCCAGCAGCTTCCCCAGGGTTGTGGATTTGGAGGACACTGAAGCTTTCTTT.

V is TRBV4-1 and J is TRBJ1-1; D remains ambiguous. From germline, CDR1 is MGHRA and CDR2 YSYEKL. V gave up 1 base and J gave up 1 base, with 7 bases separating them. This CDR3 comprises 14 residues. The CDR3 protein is CASSQGNENTEAFF. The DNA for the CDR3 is TGCGCCAGCAGCCAAGGTAACGAGAACACTGAAGCTTTCTTT.

CDR3 sequence: CATPTGYEQYV. DNA for the CDR3: TGTGCCACACCAACAGGCTACGAGCAGTACGTC. The chain joins TRBV24-1 to TRBJ2-7; D is perhaps TRBD1 (5 bases). This CDR3 is 11 amino acids long. V lost 10 bases to trimming and J lost 3 bases, with 9 bases between them. The germline CDR1 and CDR2 sequences are KGHDR and SFDVKD.

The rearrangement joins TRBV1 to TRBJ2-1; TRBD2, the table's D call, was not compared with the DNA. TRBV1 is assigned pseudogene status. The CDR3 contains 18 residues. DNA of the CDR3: TGCACCAGCAGCCACACGTTAGGAGCGGGTGGATCCTACAATGAGCAGTTCTTC. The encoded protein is CTSSHTLGAGGSYNEQFF.

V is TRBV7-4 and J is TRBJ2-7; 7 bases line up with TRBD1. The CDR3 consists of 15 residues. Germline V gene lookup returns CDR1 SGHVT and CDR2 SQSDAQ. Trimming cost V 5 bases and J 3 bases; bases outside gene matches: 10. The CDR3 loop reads CASSPPRQGSYEQYV. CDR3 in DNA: TGTGCCAGCAGCCCTCCCCGACAGGGAAGCTACGAGCAGTACGTC.

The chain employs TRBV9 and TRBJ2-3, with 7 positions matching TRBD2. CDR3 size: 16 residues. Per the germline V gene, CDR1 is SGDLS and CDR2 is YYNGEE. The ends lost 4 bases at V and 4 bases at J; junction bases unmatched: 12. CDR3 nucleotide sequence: TGTGCCAGCAGCCCCTGGGGGGGGGAGGGGTCAGATACGCAGTATTTT. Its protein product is CASSPWGGEGSDTQYF.

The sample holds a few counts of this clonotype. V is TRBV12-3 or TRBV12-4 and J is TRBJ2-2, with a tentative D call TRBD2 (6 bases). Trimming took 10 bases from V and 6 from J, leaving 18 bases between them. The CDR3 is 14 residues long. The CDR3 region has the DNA TGTGCCAACAGCCGGGACTTTAATTCCGGGGAGCTGTTTTTT. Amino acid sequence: CANSRDFNSGELFF.